This TCR beta chain was recorded in a study of read filtering for tumor transcriptome and immune sequencing. For the study at large: Among patients, 17 were male and approximately 15 female, aged roughly 45 to 80 (mean about 70). After DNase treatment, RNA was made into whole-transcriptome libraries. Under 10 patients were R-ISS I, more than 15 were R-ISS II, six or seven were R-ISS III.

The library was built from roughly 400 ng RNA with molecular barcoded adaptors for alpha/delta and beta/gamma chains. TCRdb reprocessed the reads with MiXCR, giving one entry per CDR3 protein. Among roughly 90,000 distinct CDR3 sequences, under 25% were seen once, and the ten largest hold over 10%. This CDR3 comprises 15 residues. Trimming cost V 4 bases and J 4 bases; bases outside gene matches: 3. Germline V CDR1 and CDR2: LNHDA, SQIVND (reference sequence). In its sample, this clonotype was seen many times. Its antigen is still unknown. Study outcomes and limitations: The CD138-negative fraction was mixed bone marrow immune cells, not pure T cells.

Sequencing was performed on a population of CD138-negative cells sorted from bone marrow. This TCR was recovered from a donor at least 40 years old with multiple myeloma. The rearrangement uses TRBV19 and TRBJ2-3, with 12 nucleotides matching TRBD2. The CDR3 DNA follows: TGTGCCAGTAGTAACCGACTAGCGGGGGCAGATACGCAGTATTTT. It specifies CASSNRLAGADTQYF.